The text below deals with one TCR beta chain. Its antigen is as yet unknown. PCR was performed using 60 Vbeta and 13 Jbeta primers. Method: immunoSEQ multiplex PCR; TCRdb's copy keeps in-frame clones and lacks some. The data show 150,000 to 200,000 clones, 84% seen once. The CDR3 covers 14 residues. With 0 bases removed from V and 9 bases from J, the gap between germline ends came to 13 bases. CDR1 is SGHRS, CDR2 YFSETQ, per germline. The sample is drawn from a study of cytomegalovirus exposure and HLA in healthy donors. Study in general: An analysis done earlier identified almost 120 million unique TCR beta sequences from about 179 million T cells. Study results and limitations: Data from an earlier analysis indicated that most TCR beta V segments were productive either about 90% or about 30% of the time. Researchers had no immune exposure information except CMV serostatus available. Evidence from a later analysis indicated that most CMV-associated TCR beta chains looked HLA-restricted.

The chain combines TRBV5-1 with TRBJ2-1, with D perhaps matching TRBD2 (6 bases). The material sequenced was PBMCs. The TCR sequence derives from a man younger than 35 in good health and CMV-seronegative. As DNA, the CDR3 is TGCGCCAGCAGCTTGGGAGGCGGGGTGGGTGAGCAGTTCTTC. It yields the protein CASSLGGGVGEQFF. Full variable domain (missing parts from reference TRBV5-1 and TRBJ2-1): KAGVTQTPRYLIKTRGQQVTLSCSPISGHRSVSWYQQTPGQGLQFLFEYFSETQRNKGNFPGRFSGRQFSNSRSEMNVSTLELGDSALYLCASSLGGGVGEQFFGPGTRLTVL.